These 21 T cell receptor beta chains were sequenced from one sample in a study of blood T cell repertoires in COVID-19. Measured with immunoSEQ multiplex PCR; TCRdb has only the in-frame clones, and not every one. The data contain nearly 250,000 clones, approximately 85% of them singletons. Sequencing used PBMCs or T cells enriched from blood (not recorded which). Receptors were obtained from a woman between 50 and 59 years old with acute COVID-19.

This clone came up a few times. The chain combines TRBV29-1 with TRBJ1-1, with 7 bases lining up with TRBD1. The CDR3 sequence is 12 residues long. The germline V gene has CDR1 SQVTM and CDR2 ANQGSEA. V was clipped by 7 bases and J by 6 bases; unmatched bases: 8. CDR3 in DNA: TGCAGCGACCGAGGGGGCAAAGCTGAAGCTTTCTTT. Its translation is CSDRGGKAEAFF.

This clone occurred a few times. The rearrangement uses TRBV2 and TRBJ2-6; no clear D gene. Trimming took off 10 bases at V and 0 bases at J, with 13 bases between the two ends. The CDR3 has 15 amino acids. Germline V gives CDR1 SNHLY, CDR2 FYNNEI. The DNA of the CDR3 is TGTGCCACCTTCAGGCAAAGCTCTGGGGCCAACGTCCTGACTTTC. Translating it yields CATFRQSSGANVLTF.

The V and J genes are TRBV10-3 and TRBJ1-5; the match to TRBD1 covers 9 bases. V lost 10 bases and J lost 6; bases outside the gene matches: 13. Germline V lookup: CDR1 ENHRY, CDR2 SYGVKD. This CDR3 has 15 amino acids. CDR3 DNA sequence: TGTGCCACAGAGCCTAACAGGGGGCAGGGTCAGCCCCAGCATTTT. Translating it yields CATEPNRGQGQPQHF.

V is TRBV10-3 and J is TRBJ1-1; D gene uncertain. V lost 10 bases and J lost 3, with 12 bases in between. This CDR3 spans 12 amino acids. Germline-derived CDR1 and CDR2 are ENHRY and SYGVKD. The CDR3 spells CATKRDDTEAFF. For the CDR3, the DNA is TGTGCCACGAAGAGGGATGACACTGAAGCTTTCTTT.

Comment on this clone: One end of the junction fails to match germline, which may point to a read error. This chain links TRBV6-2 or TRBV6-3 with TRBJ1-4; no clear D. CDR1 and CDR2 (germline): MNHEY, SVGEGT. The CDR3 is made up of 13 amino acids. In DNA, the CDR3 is TGTGCCAGCAGCTCCAGGCCTAAGGAAAAACTGTTTTTT. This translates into CASSSRPKEKLFF.

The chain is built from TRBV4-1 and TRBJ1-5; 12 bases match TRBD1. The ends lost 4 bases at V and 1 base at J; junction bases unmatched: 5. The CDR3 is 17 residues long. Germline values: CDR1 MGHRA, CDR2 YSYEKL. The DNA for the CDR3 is TGCGCCAGCAGCCGGGGACAGGGGGCGCTGAGCAATCAGCCCCAGCATTTT. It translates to CASSRGQGALSNQPQHF.

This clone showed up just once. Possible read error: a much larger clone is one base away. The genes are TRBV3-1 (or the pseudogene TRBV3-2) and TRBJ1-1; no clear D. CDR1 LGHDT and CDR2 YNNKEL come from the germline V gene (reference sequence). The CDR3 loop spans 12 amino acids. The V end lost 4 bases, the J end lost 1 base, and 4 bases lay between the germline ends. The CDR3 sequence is CASSLQNTEAFF. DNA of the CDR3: TGTGCCAGCAGCCTCCAGAACACTGAAGCTTTCTTT.

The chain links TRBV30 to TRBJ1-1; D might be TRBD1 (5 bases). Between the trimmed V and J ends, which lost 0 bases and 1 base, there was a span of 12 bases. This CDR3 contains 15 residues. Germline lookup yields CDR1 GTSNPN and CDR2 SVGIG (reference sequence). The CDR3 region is CAWSVRSGGNTEAFF. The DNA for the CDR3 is TGTGCCTGGAGTGTACGGTCGGGGGGGAACACTGAAGCTTTCTTT.

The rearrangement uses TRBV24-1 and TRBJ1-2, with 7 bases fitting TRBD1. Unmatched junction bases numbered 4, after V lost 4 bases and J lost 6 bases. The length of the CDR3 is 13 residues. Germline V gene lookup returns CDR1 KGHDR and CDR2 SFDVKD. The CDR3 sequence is CATSDEQGNGYTF. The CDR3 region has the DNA TGTGCCACCAGTGACGAACAGGGGAATGGCTACACCTTC.

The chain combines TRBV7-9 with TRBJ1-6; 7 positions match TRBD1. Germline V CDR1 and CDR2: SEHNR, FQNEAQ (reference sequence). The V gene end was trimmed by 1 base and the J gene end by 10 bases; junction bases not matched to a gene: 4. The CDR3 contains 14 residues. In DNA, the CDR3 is TGTGCCAGCAGCTTAGGGGACAGAGGATCACCCCTCCACTTT. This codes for CASSLGDRGSPLHF.

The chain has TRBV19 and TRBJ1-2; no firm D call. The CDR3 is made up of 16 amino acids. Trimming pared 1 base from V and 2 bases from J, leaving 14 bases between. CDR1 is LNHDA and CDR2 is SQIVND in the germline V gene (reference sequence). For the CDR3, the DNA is TGTGCCAGTAGTATAGTAATTGGCACCTTAAACTATGGCTACACCTTC. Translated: CASSIVIGTLNYGYTF.

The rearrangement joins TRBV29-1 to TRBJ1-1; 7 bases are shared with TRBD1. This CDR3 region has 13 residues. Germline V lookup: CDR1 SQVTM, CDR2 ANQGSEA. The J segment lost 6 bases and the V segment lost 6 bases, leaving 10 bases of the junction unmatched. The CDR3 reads CSVSDRAPAEAFF. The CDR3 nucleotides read TGCAGCGTCTCTGACAGGGCTCCCGCTGAAGCTTTCTTT.

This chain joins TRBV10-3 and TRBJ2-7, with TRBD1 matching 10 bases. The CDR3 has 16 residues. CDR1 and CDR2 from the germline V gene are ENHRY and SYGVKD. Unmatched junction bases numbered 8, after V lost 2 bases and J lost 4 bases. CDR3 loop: CAISEDSTGGGYEQYF. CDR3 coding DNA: TGTGCCATCAGTGAGGACTCGACAGGGGGCGGTTACGAGCAGTACTTC.

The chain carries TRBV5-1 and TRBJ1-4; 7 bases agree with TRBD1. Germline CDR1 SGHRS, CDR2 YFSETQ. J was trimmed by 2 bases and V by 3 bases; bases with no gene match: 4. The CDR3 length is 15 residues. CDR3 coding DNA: TGCGCCAGCAGCTGGGGGACAGTGACTAATGAAAAACTGTTTTTT. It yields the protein CASSWGTVTNEKLFF.

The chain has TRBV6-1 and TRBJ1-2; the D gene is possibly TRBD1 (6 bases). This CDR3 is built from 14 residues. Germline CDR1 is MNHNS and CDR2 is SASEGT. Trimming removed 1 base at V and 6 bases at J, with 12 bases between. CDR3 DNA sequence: TGTGCCAGCAGTGAAGACAGGGCTTGGAATGGCTACACCTTC. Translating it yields CASSEDRAWNGYTF.

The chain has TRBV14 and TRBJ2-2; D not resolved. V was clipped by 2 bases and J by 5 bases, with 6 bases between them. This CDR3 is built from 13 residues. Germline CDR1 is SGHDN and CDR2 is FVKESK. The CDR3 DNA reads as TGTGCCAGCAGCCAACTACAGACCGGGGAGCTGTTTTTT. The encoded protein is CASSQLQTGELFF.

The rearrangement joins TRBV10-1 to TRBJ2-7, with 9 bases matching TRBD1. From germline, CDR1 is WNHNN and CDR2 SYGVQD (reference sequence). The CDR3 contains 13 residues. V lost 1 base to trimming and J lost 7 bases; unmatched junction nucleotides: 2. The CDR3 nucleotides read TGCGCCAGCAGTGAGTACAGGGGGCGAGAGCAGTACTTC. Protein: CASSEYRGREQYF.

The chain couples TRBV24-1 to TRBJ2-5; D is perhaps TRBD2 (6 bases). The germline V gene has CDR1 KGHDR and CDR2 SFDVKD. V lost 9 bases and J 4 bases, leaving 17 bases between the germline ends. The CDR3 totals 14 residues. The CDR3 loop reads CATPYGGVGETQYF. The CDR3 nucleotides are TGTGCCACCCCCTATGGAGGGGTAGGAGAGACCCAGTACTTC.

The CDR3 sequence is CASSGGTGSSGNTIYF. The CDR3 nucleotides are TGTGCCAGCAGCGGGGGCACAGGAAGCTCTGGAAACACCATATATTTT. This chain joins TRBV9 and TRBJ1-3, with D maybe TRBD1 (5 bases). The germline V and J ends were trimmed by 3 bases and 0 bases, with 13 bases remaining between them. The CDR3 contains 16 residues. CDR1 is SGDLS, CDR2 YYNGEE, per germline.

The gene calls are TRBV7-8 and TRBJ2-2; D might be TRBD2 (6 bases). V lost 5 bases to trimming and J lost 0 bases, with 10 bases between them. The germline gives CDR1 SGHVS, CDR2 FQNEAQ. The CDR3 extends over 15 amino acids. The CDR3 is CASSGRDSNTGELFF. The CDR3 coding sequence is TGTGCCAGCAGCGGGCGGGACTCGAACACCGGGGAGCTGTTTTTT.

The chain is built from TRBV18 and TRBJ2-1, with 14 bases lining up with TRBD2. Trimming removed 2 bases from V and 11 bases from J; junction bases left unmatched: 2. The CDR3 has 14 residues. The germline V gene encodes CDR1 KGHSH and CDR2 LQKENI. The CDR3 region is CASSPGLAGGQQFF. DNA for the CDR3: TGTGCCAGCTCACCAGGACTAGCGGGGGGACAGCAGTTCTTC. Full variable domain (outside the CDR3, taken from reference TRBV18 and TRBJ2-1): NAGVMQNPRHLVRRRGQEARLRCSPMKGHSHVYWYRQLPEEGLKFMVYLQKENIIDESGMPKERFSAEFPKEGPSILRIQQVVRGDSAAYFCASSPGLAGGQQFFGPGTRLTVL.